This T cell receptor (beta chain) is drawn from a study of a mutant IDH1 vaccine in newly diagnosed glioma. About the research overall: Weeks 1, 3, 5, 7, 11, 15, 19 and 23 were when patients received their eight vaccinations. Vaccination began 4-6 weeks post radiotherapy alone, or with temozolomide cycles. Radiotherapy, temozolomide, or both had been given previously, and both were given to most. There were approximately 60% males and around 38% females among treated patients, whose mean age was 40.4 years.

The CDR3 is made up of 17 amino acids. V lost 3 bases and J lost 0, with 14 bases in between. Germline CDR1 reads LGHNA; CDR2 reads YNFKEQ. On this clone itself: The antigen remains unidentified.

Time point described: week 5, during vaccination. A 20-mer mutant IDH1 peptide at 300 ug was injected subcutaneously with topical imiquimod. The data were produced by immunoSEQ multiplex PCR, yet TCRdb's version contains in-frame clones alone and is incomplete. The sample contains under 95,000 clones, 91% of which appear only once. V is TRBV4-2 and J is TRBJ2-2, with a tentative D call TRBD1 (5 bases). The sample in question was PBMCs, obtained from a glioma patient whose treatment included an IDH1 peptide vaccine. The TCR comes from a woman in her 50s with glioma. In nucleotides, the CDR3 is TGTGCCAGCAGCCAGGCCCTTGGGGCGGCGAACACCGGGGAGCTGTTTTTT. Amino acid sequence: CASSQALGAANTGELFF.